This entry is about one T cell receptor beta chain. The sample originates from a study of blood T cell repertoires in COVID-19. On the study more broadly: COVID-19 samples collected from the United States, Italy and Spain covered acute and convalescent phases. The cDNA or gDNA used as material had been derived from T cells, B-cell-depleted T cells, or PBMCs.

Trimming removed 3 bases from V and 0 bases from J, with 14 bases in between. Germline V CDR1 and CDR2: SGDLS, YYNGEE. This CDR3 has 16 amino acids. In the original workflow: Amplification of reference gene primers was used by the study to estimate nucleated cell counts. Produced via immunoSEQ multiplex PCR; TCRdb's table is partial and in-frame only. Clone size and V and J calls were adopted from that table, with D and trimming inferred from the DNA. The sample includes 90,000 or so clones, 86% seen only once; the top ten take roughly 25%. The chain joins TRBV9 to TRBJ2-3; tentative D call: TRBD2 (6 bases). This receptor was obtained from a human donor in a cohort sampled during active COVID-19. Sequences were obtained from peripheral blood. The CDR3 sequence: CASSARPSASTDTQYF. The DNA for the CDR3 is TGTGCCAGCAGCGCTAGGCCTAGCGCCAGCACAGATACGCAGTATTTT. Complete variable domain (other parts from reference TRBV9 and TRBJ2-3): DSGVTQTPKHLITATGQRVTLRCSPRSGDLSVYWYQQSLDQGLQFLIQYYNGEERAKGNILERFSAQQFPDLHSELNLSSLELGDSALYFCASSARPSASTDTQYFGPGTRLTVL.